This TCR beta chain was identified during a study of T cells after yellow fever vaccination. With regard to this clonotype: Its antigen remains unidentified.

The CDR3 sequence is 15 residues long. V trimming: 11 bases; J trimming: 5 bases; junction bases outside the gene matches: 14. Germline V gene data show CDR1 as MDHEN and CDR2 as SYDVKM. From the 5' RACE reads, TCRdb called clonotypes with MiXCR, one entry per CDR3 protein. Here the sample spans just under 600,000 distinct CDR3 sequences, about 13% being singletons. Study-level findings and limits: Although the secondary response was weaker, it peaked faster, at day 5 versus 15. At under 98% for CD4 and approximately 89% for CD8, most primary-vaccination clones showed up again after the booster. The bulk population could contribute abundant contaminating clonotypes to FACS-sorted repertoires.

This specimen consisted of PBMCs, obtained on the day of the yellow fever booster vaccination. The chain carries TRBV28 and TRBJ2-2; TRBD2 aligns across 7 bases. The TCR originated in a man aged 30-40 years who received the YFV17D yellow fever vaccine. CDR3 amino acids: CAANGWEGTTGELFF. DNA for the CDR3: TGTGCCGCCAACGGGTGGGAGGGAACAACCGGGGAGCTGTTTTTT.